The T cell receptor beta chain described here comes from a study of T cell responses to AZD1222 COVID-19 vaccine (dated by TCRdb to the early 2020s). With respect to the entire study: TCR sequencing was performed for about 250 trial participants, of whom some 200 were given two doses of AZD1222 and some 25 were given two doses of MenACWY control vaccine. Trial participants were enrolled by age into subgroups of 18-55, 56-69 and 70-plus years, and about 150, 27 and 61 TCR-sequenced participants, respectively, were included in these subgroups.

Read against the paper, the sample's time point label means: baseline before first vaccination. Sample treatment or condition, as interpreted from the label and publication: meningococcal conjugate vaccine given as trial control. Vaccinee samples came from UK trials COV001 and COV002, including a single-blind randomized controlled phase 2/3 trial of AZD1222 (ChAdOx1 nCoV-19) in healthy adults. For TCRbeta chain sequencing, PBMC samples from trial participants were taken at day 0 and at day 28 after the second dose. With respect to this clone: This clone's antigen is unknown. No per-base quality is available; no much larger clone lies one base away.

For CDR1 and CDR2, the germline V gene lists MDHEN and SYDVKM. CDR3 length: 13 amino acids, cysteine to phenylalanine. Here the CDR3 DNA is all that survives: 39 bases in frame from base 1. V drops 7 bases and J drops 3 bases, leaving 12 bases in between. General study outcomes and caveats: Conclusions about previously exposed vaccinees are limited, since just five to seven AZD1222 recipients were seropositive for SARS-CoV-2 at baseline. The 56-69-year group was small, and its depth increase did not reach significance, likely because of low power. After two AZD1222 doses, both the breadth and the depth of spike-specific TCRs were significantly higher than at day 0 and than in MenACWY recipients. Reportedly, almost half of the unique spike-specific TCRs recognized epitopes lying outside the regions that are mutated in the B.1.351 and B.1.1.7 variants. Most participants were white British and females outnumbered males, and the authors suggested that clonal diversity may have been underestimated. Because no samples from the day 14 peak response were available, repertoires could be characterized only after the peak T cell response. CD4 TCRs associated with the vaccine covered the entire spike protein, and the dominant responses were in regions 160-218 and 743-854.

The CDR3 regions of human TCRbeta chains were subjected to immunosequencing. In the authors' own workflow: Repertoire TCRs were checked for matches against a reference library of SARS-CoV-2-specific TCRs that had been generated using the MIRA antigen-specificity platform. Breadth was defined as the fraction of unique TCRs that were SARS-CoV-2-associated. Depth was defined as the fraction of total T cells that were SARS-CoV-2-associated. Each spike-specific TCR was assigned to its reactive spike region and to a CD4 or CD8 class using the MIRA data. Log10-transformed breadth and depth values were compared by one-way ANOVA with Sidak's multiple comparisons tests. The source is immuneACCESS, and TCRdb retained only in-frame sequences with V and J called. Part of the clones is not carried over; for the studies checked, unresolved V genes explain less than half of this, and the remainder is unexplained. V, J and clone size were drawn from that table, and D and trimming were deduced from the DNA. In all, the sample holds approximately 140,000 clones, and 80% to 85% of those were seen once. The top ten hold roughly 4% of the sample.

The sequence was collected from an adult in good health. The material sequenced was peripheral blood, taken on day 0 of MenACWY control vaccination. The sequence links TRBV28 to TRBJ1-1, with no confidently assigned D gene. The CDR3 amino acid sequence is: CASNPTPHTEAFF. The nucleotide sequence reads as follows: TGTGCCAGCAACCCTACTCCGCACACTGAAGCTTTCTTT.